The 10 T cell receptor beta chains listed next were all sequenced from one sample in a study of OX40 agonist ivuxolimab in advanced cancers. The assay was immunoSEQ multiplex PCR, and TCRdb's table has in-frame clones only and misses some. The table shows over 50,000 clones, with roughly 89% occurring only once. Material: CD4+ or CD8+ T cells sorted from blood, obtained in a trial of the OX40 agonist ivuxolimab. The receptor set was obtained from an adult with an advanced solid tumor such as melanoma, head and neck, liver or kidney cancer.

The V call is TRBV29-1, the J call TRBJ1-1; no definite D call. This CDR3 is 13 amino acids long. Trimming removed 2 bases at V and 10 bases at J, with 17 bases between. Germline V gene sequence: CDR1 SQVTM, CDR2 ANQGSEA. As DNA, the CDR3 is TGCAGCGTTGAAAGATCTAATAGGGCCGGAGCTTTCTTT. Translated, it gives CSVERSNRAGAFF.

The V and J genes are TRBV7-8 and TRBJ2-1; D ambiguous. Trimming stripped 0 bases from V and 7 bases from J, with 10 bases between. The CDR3 runs 14 residues. Germline loops: CDR1 SGHVS, CDR2 FQNEAQ. CDR3 region: CASSLATSLNEQFF. DNA for the CDR3: TGTGCCAGCAGCTTAGCGACCTCCTTGAATGAGCAGTTCTTC.

The chain carries TRBV7-9 and TRBJ2-3; D not certain. Germline CDR1 is SEHNR and CDR2 is FQNEAQ (reference sequence). Between the trimmed V and J ends, which lost 3 bases and 0 bases, there was a span of 10 bases. The CDR3 covers 15 residues. As DNA, the CDR3 is TGTGCCAGCAGCTTGAGGCCGCCTAGCACAGATACGCAGTATTTT. This translates into CASSLRPPSTDTQYF. Together with reference TRBV7-9 and TRBJ2-3, the CDR3 gives the full variable domain: DTGVSQNPRHKITKRGQNVTFRCDPISEHNRLYWYRQTLGQGPEFLTYFQNEAQLEKSRLLSDRFSAERPKGSFSTLEIQRTEQGDSAMYLCASSLRPPSTDTQYFGPGTRLTVL.

The chain recombines TRBV6-5 with TRBJ2-5; 7 bases agree with TRBD1. V gave up 5 bases and J gave up 6 bases; unmatched junction bases: 12. Germline V gene data show CDR1 as MNHEY and CDR2 as SVGAGI. This CDR3 spans 15 amino acids. CDR3 DNA sequence: TGTGCCAGCAGTCCCACCAGGACAGGAGTGAAGACCCAGTACTTC. Translating gives CASSPTRTGVKTQYF.

The V gene is TRBV5-1, the J gene TRBJ1-5, with 9 bases identical to TRBD1. The germline V gene has CDR1 SGHRS and CDR2 YFSETQ. V trimming: 4 bases; J trimming: 5 bases; junction bases outside the gene matches: 4. The CDR3 is made up of 14 amino acids. The CDR3 protein is CASSQTGGDQPQHF. The CDR3 DNA follows: TGCGCCAGCAGCCAGACAGGGGGTGATCAGCCCCAGCATTTT.

V gene TRBV5-8 combines with J gene TRBJ2-1, with 8 bases lining up with TRBD1. This CDR3 spans 15 amino acids. Per the germline V gene, CDR1 is SGHTS and CDR2 is YDEGEE. Trimming took 4 bases from V and 1 from J; bases not matched to a gene: 4. This CDR3 is CASSRTGMSYNEQFF. CDR3 coding DNA: TGTGCCAGCAGCCGGACAGGGATGTCCTACAATGAGCAGTTCTTC.

The chain joins TRBV11-2 to TRBJ2-5, with TRBD2 matching over 7 bases. V gave up 0 bases and J gave up 6 bases; unmatched junction bases: 13. The length of the CDR3 is 17 residues. Germline CDR1 and CDR2: SGHAT and FQNNGV. The DNA for the CDR3 is TGTGCCAGCAGCTTAGAAAGCGGGGCAGACCCTTTTAAGACCCAGTACTTC. Its protein product is CASSLESGADPFKTQYF.

The rearrangement links TRBV2 to TRBJ2-7, with TRBD1 as a possible D gene (5 bases). This CDR3 contains 13 residues. Deletions cut 10 bases from V and 2 bases from J, with 15 bases between. Germline V gene lookup returns CDR1 SNHLY and CDR2 FYNNEI. CDR3 residues: CATKWQGPYEQYF. The CDR3, as DNA: TGTGCCACGAAGTGGCAGGGCCCCTACGAGCAGTACTTC.

In DNA form, the CDR3 reads TGTGCCAGCAGCCGTCGGGGCTTCCAAGAGACCCAGTACTTC. Translation gives CASSRRGFQETQYF. The J gene is TRBJ2-5, the V gene TRBV5-8; either TRBD1 or TRBD2 may fit D (5 bases each). The CDR3 spans 14 residues. CDR1 SGHTS and CDR2 YDEGEE come from the germline V gene. V gave up 4 bases and J gave up 1 base, with 11 bases separating them.

The genes are TRBV7-8 and TRBJ2-7; TRBD2 aligns across 11 bases. V dropped 3 bases and J dropped 3; count of bases not matched to a gene: 4. In germline, CDR1 is SGHVS, CDR2 FQNEAQ. The CDR3 is 15 residues long. Here the CDR3 DNA reads TGTGCCAGCAGCTTGGGGCTAGCGGGGGGCTACGAGCAGTACTTC. Translation: CASSLGLAGGYEQYF.